The 5 T cell receptor beta chains given below trace back to one sample, sequenced in a study of shared clonotypes between healthy human individuals. The naive CD8 subset, CD45RO-negative cells positively selected for CCR7, excluded terminally differentiated effector memory CD45RA+ cells. Profiling relied on immunoSEQ multiplex PCR, and the TCRdb table lists in-frame clones only, not all of them. The table has about 800,000 clones, about 96% seen once. Specimen: naive CD8+ T cells sorted from blood. These receptors came from a man younger than 45 in good health.

The rearrangement uses TRBV27 and TRBJ2-3; 10 nucleotides agree with TRBD2. The length of the CDR3 is 15 residues. V shed 6 bases and J 1 base; nucleotides not matched to a gene: 4. Germline lookup yields CDR1 MNHEY and CDR2 SMNVEV (reference sequence). CDR3 in DNA: TGTGCCAGCAGCAGCGGGAGGGGGGGCACAGATACGCAGTATTTT. It specifies CASSSGRGGTDTQYF.

This chain uses TRBV7-6 with TRBJ2-5, with 9 bases identical to TRBD1. The CDR3 is made up of 18 amino acids. V lost 5 bases and J lost 4; bases outside the gene matches: 17. CDR1 and CDR2 from the germline V gene are SGHVS and FNYEAQ. The CDR3 nucleotides read TGTGCCAGCAGCGCTTGGGACAGGGAAAGTTCGGTAGGAGAGACCCAGTACTTC. Protein sequence: CASSAWDRESSVGETQYF.

The V gene is TRBV7-8, the J gene TRBJ2-7; no clear D gene. CDR1 and CDR2 from the germline V gene are SGHVS and FQNEAQ. The V and J ends lost 1 base and 6 bases respectively, with 10 bases between them. The CDR3 consists of 13 residues. The CDR3: CASSLGGSSEQYF. The CDR3 nucleotides read TGTGCCAGCAGCTTAGGGGGATCGAGCGAGCAGTACTTC.

The rearrangement uses TRBV10-3 and TRBJ2-3; D may correspond to TRBD1 or TRBD2 (6 bases each). CDR1 is ENHRY and CDR2 is SYGVKD in the germline V gene. V shed 0 bases and J shed 3 bases, with 10 bases lying between them. The CDR3 totals 15 residues. CDR3 residues: CAISESQGGTDTQYF. The CDR3 DNA is TGTGCCATCAGTGAGTCCCAAGGGGGGACAGATACGCAGTATTTT.

The V gene is TRBV13, the J gene TRBJ2-2; D unresolved. This CDR3 comprises 13 residues. The germline V gene has CDR1 PRHDT and CDR2 FYEKMQ (reference sequence). Trimming cost V 5 bases and J 6 bases, with 10 bases left between them. The CDR3 loop reads CASSRESSGELFF. The CDR3 DNA is TGTGCCAGCAGCCGCGAAAGCTCCGGGGAGCTGTTTTTT.